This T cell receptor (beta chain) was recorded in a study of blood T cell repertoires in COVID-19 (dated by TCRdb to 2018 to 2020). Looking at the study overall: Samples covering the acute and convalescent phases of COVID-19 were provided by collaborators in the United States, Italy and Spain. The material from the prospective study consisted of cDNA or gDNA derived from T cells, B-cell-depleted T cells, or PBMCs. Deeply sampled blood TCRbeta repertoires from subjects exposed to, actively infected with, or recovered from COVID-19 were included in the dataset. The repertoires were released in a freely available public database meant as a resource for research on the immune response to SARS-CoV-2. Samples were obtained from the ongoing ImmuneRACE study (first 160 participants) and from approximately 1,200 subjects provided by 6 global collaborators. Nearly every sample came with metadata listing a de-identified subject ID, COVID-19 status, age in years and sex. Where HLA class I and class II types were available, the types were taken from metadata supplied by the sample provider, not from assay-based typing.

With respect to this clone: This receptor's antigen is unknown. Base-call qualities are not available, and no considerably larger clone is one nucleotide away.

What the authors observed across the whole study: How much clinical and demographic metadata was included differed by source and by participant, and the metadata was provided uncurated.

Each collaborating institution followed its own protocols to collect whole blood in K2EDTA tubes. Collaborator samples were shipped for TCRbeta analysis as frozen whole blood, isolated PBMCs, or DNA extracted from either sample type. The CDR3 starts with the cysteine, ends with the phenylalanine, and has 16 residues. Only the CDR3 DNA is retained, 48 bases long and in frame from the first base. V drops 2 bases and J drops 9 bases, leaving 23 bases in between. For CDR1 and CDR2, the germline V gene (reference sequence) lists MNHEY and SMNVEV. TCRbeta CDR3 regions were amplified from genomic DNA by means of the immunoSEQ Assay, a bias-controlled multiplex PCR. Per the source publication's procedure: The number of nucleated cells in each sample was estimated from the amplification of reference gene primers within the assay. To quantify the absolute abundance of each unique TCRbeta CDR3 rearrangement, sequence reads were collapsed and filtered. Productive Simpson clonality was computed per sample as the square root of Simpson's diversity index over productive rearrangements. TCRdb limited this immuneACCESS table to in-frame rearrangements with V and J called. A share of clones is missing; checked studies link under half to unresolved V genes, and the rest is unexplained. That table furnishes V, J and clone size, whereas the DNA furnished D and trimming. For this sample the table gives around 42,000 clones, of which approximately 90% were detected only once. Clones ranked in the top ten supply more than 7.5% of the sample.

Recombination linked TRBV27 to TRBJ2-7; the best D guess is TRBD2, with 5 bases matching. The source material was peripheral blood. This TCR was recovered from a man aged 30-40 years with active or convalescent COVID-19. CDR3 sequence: CASSLGTRGRSGGQYF. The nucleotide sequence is TGTGCCAGCAGTTTAGGAACACGGGGAAGGTCCGGCGGGCAGTACTTC.